The 11 T cell receptor beta chains below come from one sample, sequenced in a study of shared clonotypes between healthy human individuals. Sequencing used immunoSEQ multiplex PCR; TCRdb keeps in-frame clones, though not all of them. This table holds 2 million to 3 million clones, 93% found once. Input material: naive CD4+ T cells from PBMCs. As for subset: CD45RA+ positively selected. The receptors were gathered from a man aged 18 to 29 in good health. Some clones in this sample may be carry-over from other donors' samples.

This clone was seen just once. The CDR3 DNA follows: TGTGCCAGCAGTTTTCAAGTTTTGGGTAGGGAGCAGTTCTTC. Its protein product is CASSFQVLGREQFF. V usage is TRBV28 and J usage is TRBJ2-1, with D hard to call. This CDR3 is 14 amino acids long. Germline lookup yields CDR1 MDHEN and CDR2 SYDVKM. V was pared by 3 bases and J by 10 bases, with 16 bases between. The complete variable domain, with remaining parts taken from reference TRBV28 and TRBJ2-1, reads DVKVTQSSRYLVKRTGEKVFLECVQDMDHENMFWYRQDPGLGLRLIYFSYDVKMKEKGDIPEGYSVSREKKERFSLILESASTNQTSMYLCASSFQVLGREQFFGPGTRLTVL.

The chain joins TRBV19 to TRBJ1-2; no definite D call. The CDR3 is 13 residues long. Germline assignment: CDR1 LNHDA and CDR2 SQIVND (reference sequence). The V and J ends lost 6 bases and 7 bases respectively, with 15 bases between them. CDR3 loop: CASRPAAMGGYTF. CDR3 sequence (DNA): TGTGCCAGTAGACCGGCAGCCATGGGTGGCTACACCTTC.

About this clone itself: The same CDR3 is also encoded by other DNA sequences in this sample. CDR3: CASSSTGNTEAFF. In DNA form, the CDR3 reads TGTGCCAGCAGTTCCACAGGGAACACTGAAGCTTTCTTT. The genes are TRBV28 and TRBJ1-1; TRBD1 is a possible D gene (5 bases). Germline CDR1 MDHEN, CDR2 SYDVKM. V lost 4 bases and J lost 1, with 7 bases in between. CDR3 length equals 13 residues.

The chain recombines TRBV19 with TRBJ1-1, with D unclear. Per germline, CDR1 LNHDA and CDR2 SQIVND (reference sequence). This CDR3 has 14 amino acids. Trimming took off 5 bases at V and 6 bases at J, with 16 bases between the two ends. CDR3 residues: CASSVTTHVAEAFF. The CDR3 region has the DNA TGTGCCAGTAGTGTTACAACACACGTCGCTGAAGCTTTCTTT. The variable domain in full, with the rest retrieved from reference TRBV19 and TRBJ1-1, is DGGITQSPKYLFRKEGQNVTLSCEQNLNHDAMYWYRQDPGQGLRLIYYSQIVNDFQKGDIAEGYSVSREKKESFPLTVTSAQKNPTAFYLCASSVTTHVAEAFFGQGTRLTVV.

V and J are TRBV7-8 and TRBJ2-7, with D perhaps TRBD2 (7 bases). Per the germline V gene, CDR1 is SGHVS and CDR2 is FQNEAQ. This CDR3 spans 15 amino acids. Trimming took 5 bases from V and 6 from J, leaving 20 bases between them. CDR3 sequence: CASSPPERGGGEQYF. CDR3 DNA: TGTGCCAGCAGCCCGCCGGAGAGGGGAGGGGGCGAGCAGTACTTC.

This clone showed up just a few times. This chain joins TRBV27 and TRBJ2-2; tentatively, D is TRBD1 or TRBD2 (5 bases each). Germline V gene data show CDR1 as MNHEY and CDR2 as SMNVEV (reference sequence). Trimming cost V 6 bases and J 4 bases, with 15 bases left between them. The CDR3 is 15 residues long. For the CDR3, the DNA is TGTGCCAGCAGAACCGGGACGGCGGGCACCGGGGAGCTGTTTTTT. Protein: CASRTGTAGTGELFF.

V and J are TRBV15 and TRBJ1-1, with a tentative D call TRBD1 (5 bases). The length of the CDR3 is 13 residues. CDR1 is LNHNV and CDR2 is YYDKDF in the germline V gene (reference sequence). V gave up 1 base and J gave up 8 bases, with 11 bases separating them. Here the CDR3 DNA reads TGTGCCACCAGCAGAGGCGGGACCGCCGAAGCTTTCTTT. This translates into CATSRGGTAEAFF.

Comment on this clone: In the same sample, other DNA sequences code for this CDR3. The rearrangement links TRBV9 to TRBJ1-2, with D uncertain. Germline V lookup: CDR1 SGDLS, CDR2 YYNGEE. The length of the CDR3 is 13 residues. V lost 0 bases, J lost 3 bases, and 6 bases lay in between. The CDR3 reads CASSVDRDYGYTF. CDR3 DNA: TGTGCCAGCAGCGTAGATCGAGACTATGGCTACACCTTC.

This clone was counted a single time. The rearrangement joins TRBV18 to TRBJ1-2; 9 bases map to TRBD1. Germline values: CDR1 KGHSH, CDR2 LQKENI. This CDR3 has 15 amino acids. Losses at the gene ends were 5 bases for V and 4 bases for J; bases not matched to a gene: 8. CDR3 DNA sequence: TGTGCCAGCTCATCAACGGGACAGGGTGGCTATGGCTACACCTTC. Its translation: CASSSTGQGGYGYTF.

V and J are TRBV10-3 and TRBJ2-7, with D possibly TRBD2 on 7 matching bases. The germline V gene has CDR1 ENHRY and CDR2 SYGVKD. V was cut by 8 bases and J by 8 bases, with 28 bases left in between. The CDR3 extends over 16 amino acids. CDR3 amino acids: CAILPGGGSERGKQYF. CDR3 DNA sequence: TGTGCCATCCTCCCGGGGGGCGGGAGTGAAAGGGGTAAGCAGTACTTC.

V gene TRBV10-1 combines with J gene TRBJ1-2; a weak D match, TRBD1 (5 bases). This CDR3 is built from 14 residues. Germline V CDR1 and CDR2: WNHNN, SYGVQD (reference sequence). Trimming took 11 bases from V and 6 from J, leaving 22 bases between them. CDR3 in amino acids: CARRRGLGGDGYTF. CDR3 nucleotides: TGCGCCCGCCGGAGGGGCCTGGGGGGAGATGGCTACACCTTC.